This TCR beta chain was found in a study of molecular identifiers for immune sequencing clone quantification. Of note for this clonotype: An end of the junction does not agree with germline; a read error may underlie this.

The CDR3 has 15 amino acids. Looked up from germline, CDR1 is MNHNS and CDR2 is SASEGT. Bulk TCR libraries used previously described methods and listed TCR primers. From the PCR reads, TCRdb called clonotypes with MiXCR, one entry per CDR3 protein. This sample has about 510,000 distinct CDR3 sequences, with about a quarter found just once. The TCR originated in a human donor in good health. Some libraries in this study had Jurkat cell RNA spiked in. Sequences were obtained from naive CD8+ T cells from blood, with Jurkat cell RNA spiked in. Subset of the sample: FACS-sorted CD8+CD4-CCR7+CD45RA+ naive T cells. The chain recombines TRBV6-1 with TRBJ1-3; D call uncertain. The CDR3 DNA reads TGTGCCAGCAGTGAAATAAGGTTCTCTGGAAGCACCATATATTTT. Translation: CASSEIRFSGSTIYF.